These 28 T cell receptor beta chains were sequenced from one sample in a study of blood T cells in healthy people across ages. With a J-beta primer mix and a sample-barcoded 5' primer, a second PCR ran about 7 to 12 cycles. In TCRdb, the 5' RACE reads were re-called with MiXCR into one record per CDR3 protein. The profile shows 590,000 or so distinct CDR3 sequences, about 30% of them singletons. The sequencing sample was made of blood. The receptors originated from a woman aged 80 or older in good health.

The J gene is TRBJ2-7, the V gene TRBV25-1; the match to TRBD1 covers 9 bases. V lost 6 bases and J lost 1; bases outside the gene matches: 7. Per germline, CDR1 MGHDK and CDR2 SYGVNS. The CDR3 extends over 15 amino acids. The DNA for the CDR3 is TGTGCCAGCAGGGCAACCGGGACAGGGTCCTACGAGCAGTACTTC. As protein: CASRATGTGSYEQYF.

V gene TRBV4-2 combines with J gene TRBJ2-1; D gene ambiguous. Germline V gives CDR1 LGHNA, CDR2 YNFKEQ. The CDR3 runs 16 residues. Deletions cut 4 bases from V and 1 base from J, with 14 bases between. CDR3 DNA sequence: TGTGCCAGCAGCCCGACCTTGTGGGAATCCTACAATGAGCAGTTCTTC. Translated: CASSPTLWESYNEQFF.

Of note for this clonotype: A much larger clone differs from this one at a single base, so this may be a read error. This chain joins TRBV4-1 and TRBJ2-7; 8 nucleotides match TRBD2. Unmatched junction bases numbered 18, after V lost 1 base and J lost 7 bases. The CDR3 is 18 residues long. Per the germline V gene, CDR1 is MGHRA and CDR2 is YSYEKL. CDR3 region: CASSQVQAGGHMGNEQYF. DNA of the CDR3: TGCGCCAGCAGCCAAGTTCAGGCGGGGGGCCACATGGGGAATGAGCAGTACTTC.

The rearrangement links TRBV11-3 to TRBJ2-3, with D perhaps TRBD2 (5 bases). The CDR3 length is 13 residues. Germline V gives CDR1 SGHNT, CDR2 YENEEA. Trimming took off 4 bases at V and 6 bases at J, with 11 bases between the two ends. CDR3 loop: CASSWGSADTQYF. In DNA form, the CDR3 reads TGTGCCAGCAGCTGGGGTAGCGCGGATACGCAGTATTTT.

This clonotype was detected many times. The chain has TRBV28 and TRBJ1-2; D is perhaps TRBD1 (5 bases). Between the trimmed V and J ends, which lost 7 bases and 8 bases, there was a span of 14 bases. The CDR3 runs to 12 residues. Germline V CDR1 and CDR2: MDHEN, SYDVKM. The CDR3 region is CASNQLGDGYTF. As DNA, the CDR3 is TGTGCCAGCAATCAACTCGGGGACGGCTACACCTTC.

The chain recombines TRBV5-1 with TRBJ1-5, with 8 positions matching TRBD1. The germline CDR1 and CDR2 sequences are SGHRS and YFSETQ. The CDR3 sequence is 15 residues long. Trimming removed 5 bases from V and 4 bases from J; junction bases left unmatched: 8. CDR3 loop: CASRPTGAENQPQHF. DNA for the CDR3: TGCGCCAGCAGACCGACAGGGGCAGAGAATCAGCCCCAGCATTTT. Combining the CDR3 with reference TRBV5-1 and TRBJ1-5 gives the whole variable domain KAGVTQTPRYLIKTRGQQVTLSCSPISGHRSVSWYQQTPGQGLQFLFEYFSETQRNKGNFPGRFSGRQFSNSRSEMNVSTLELGDSALYLCASRPTGAENQPQHFGDGTRLSIL.

On this clonotype itself: A clone one base away is much larger, so this may be a read error. J is TRBJ2-7 and V is TRBV7-2, with D possibly being TRBD2 (7 bases). The germline gives CDR1 SGHTA, CDR2 FQGNSA. The CDR3 contains 13 residues. Trimming removed 11 bases at V and 2 bases at J, with 16 bases between. CDR3 loop: CAGTRGGAYEQYF. CDR3 DNA: TGTGCCGGCACCAGAGGGGGGGCCTACGAGCAGTACTTC.

This clonotype has only a few counts. The chain uses TRBV2 and TRBJ1-6, with D perhaps TRBD1 (6 bases). Trimming shortened V by 6 bases and J by 7 bases, and 16 bases separated the two germline ends. The germline V gene encodes CDR1 SNHLY and CDR2 FYNNEI. The CDR3 contains 15 residues. The CDR3 coding sequence is TGTGCCAGCAGCGCCCGGACAGAAATAAATTCACCCCTCCACTTT. Translation: CASSARTEINSPLHF.

This clonotype was detected many times. The CDR3 here is CASSLASVRANTDTQYF. In DNA, the CDR3 is TGTGCCAGCAGCTTAGCGTCGGTTAGGGCCAACACAGATACGCAGTATTTT. The V gene is TRBV7-2, the J gene TRBJ2-3; no definite D call. V lost 0 bases and J lost 2, with 15 bases in between. CDR1 SGHTA and CDR2 FQGNSA come from the germline V gene. The CDR3 totals 17 residues.

Notes on this clonotype: One base away lies a much larger clone, so this may be a sequencing read error. V and J are TRBV12-3 or TRBV12-4 and TRBJ2-7; TRBD1 matches at 9 bases. The ends lost 5 bases at V and 4 bases at J; junction bases unmatched: 9. The CDR3 runs to 15 residues. CDR3 DNA sequence: TGTGCCAGCAGTATCGGGACAGGGACCCGTTACGAGCAGTACTTC. Its protein product is CASSIGTGTRYEQYF.

In the case of this clonotype: Since no conserved phenylalanine or tryptophan closes the CDR3, a read error is the likely cause. The chain links TRBV7-2 to TRBJ2-7; D is undetermined. V gave up 5 bases and J gave up 2 bases, with 13 bases separating them. Per germline, CDR1 SGHTA and CDR2 FQGNSA. The CDR3 runs to 14 residues. The CDR3 DNA follows: TGTGCCAGCAGCGCCTTGACTGGGCCCTACGAGCAGTACTCC. It specifies CASSALTGPYEQYS.

This chain connects TRBV20-1 to TRBJ1-5, with D perhaps TRBD1 (5 bases). The V gene's germline CDR1 is DFQATT and CDR2 SNEGSKA (reference sequence). The CDR3 spans 14 residues. The V gene lost 8 bases and the J gene lost 0 bases, with 14 bases spanning the gap. CDR3 sequence reads: CSTGGEGSNQPQHF. For the CDR3, the DNA is TGCAGTACCGGGGGAGAAGGTAGCAATCAGCCCCAGCATTTT.

The gene calls are TRBV5-1 and TRBJ1-1; possible D gene TRBD1, 5 bases. Trimming pared 7 bases from V and 1 base from J, leaving 11 bases between. The CDR3 extends over 13 amino acids. Germline V lookup: CDR1 SGHRS, CDR2 YFSETQ. The CDR3 spells CASGTPSNTEAFF. In DNA, the CDR3 is TGCGCCAGCGGGACCCCTTCGAACACTGAAGCTTTCTTT.

The V call is TRBV5-4, the J call TRBJ2-1, with D possibly being TRBD1 (5 bases). The DNA end is more similar to TRBJ2-7, so the J call may be wrong. Germline V lookup: CDR1 SGHNT, CDR2 YYREEE (reference sequence). This CDR3 comprises 15 residues. Written as DNA, the CDR3 is TGTGCCAGCAGCTCCGGTCAGGGAACCTACAATGAGCAGTACTTC. Protein: CASSSGQGTYNEQYF.

This clonotype was seen repeatedly, ten times or more. V usage is TRBV6-2 or TRBV6-3 and J usage is TRBJ1-2, with unresolved D. V was clipped by 8 bases and J by 1 base, with 11 bases between them. Germline CDR1 reads MNHEY; CDR2 reads SVGEGT. The CDR3 has 13 amino acids. CDR3 sequence: CASRQANNYGYTF. CDR3 nucleotide sequence: TGTGCCAGCCGCCAGGCGAATAACTATGGCTACACCTTC.

The table lists this clonotype with a few counts. This chain joins TRBV4-1 and TRBJ2-7; 8 bases align to TRBD1. CDR3 length: 16 amino acids. Unmatched junction bases numbered 6, after V lost 2 bases and J lost 0 bases. Germline V gene lookup returns CDR1 MGHRA and CDR2 YSYEKL. This chain's CDR3 is CASSQPPGQASYEQYF. In DNA, the CDR3 is TGCGCCAGCAGCCAACCCCCGGGACAGGCCTCCTACGAGCAGTACTTC.

This clonotype has at least ten counts. The rearrangement links TRBV9 to TRBJ2-7; the match to TRBD1 covers 7 bases. CDR1 SGDLS and CDR2 YYNGEE come from the germline V gene. This CDR3 is built from 13 residues. V gave up 3 bases and J gave up 4 bases; unmatched junction bases: 4. CDR3 DNA: TGTGCCAGCAGCGGGGACAGACCATACGAGCAGTACTTC. This translates into CASSGDRPYEQYF.

The sample holds many counts of this clonotype. The chain employs TRBV7-3 and TRBJ2-5; D may be TRBD2 (6 bases). The V gene lost 5 bases and the J gene lost 1 base, with 11 bases spanning the gap. This CDR3 has 14 amino acids. Per the germline V gene, CDR1 is SGHTA and CDR2 is FQGTGA. CDR3 nucleotide sequence: TGTGCCAGCAGCGCCGTGACTAGCCAAGAGACCCAGTACTTC. It encodes CASSAVTSQETQYF.

This clonotype was detected many times. V and J are TRBV7-2 and TRBJ1-1; D is unresolved. Trimming removed 1 base at V and 12 bases at J, with 15 bases between. The length of the CDR3 is 13 residues. Germline V lookup: CDR1 SGHTA, CDR2 FQGNSA. The CDR3: CASSLVSPLYSFF. DNA for the CDR3: TGTGCCAGCAGCTTAGTCAGCCCCCTTTATTCTTTCTTT.

This clonotype was counted ten times or more. The chain carries TRBV4-2 and TRBJ1-4; 11 bases fit TRBD1. Germline V gives CDR1 LGHNA, CDR2 YNFKEQ. The V and J ends lost 0 bases and 7 bases, in that order; junction bases with no gene match: 7. The CDR3 has 17 amino acids. This CDR3 reads CASSQDDSGTGGEKLFF. In DNA form, the CDR3 reads TGTGCCAGCAGCCAAGATGACTCCGGGACAGGGGGTGAAAAACTGTTTTTT.

The V and J genes are TRBV7-9 and TRBJ2-1; D perhaps matches TRBD1 (6 bases). Germline V gene lookup returns CDR1 SEHNR and CDR2 FQNEAQ (reference sequence). Trimming took 4 bases from V and 4 from J, leaving 17 bases between them. The CDR3 runs to 16 residues. In nucleotides, the CDR3 is TGTGCCAGCAGCTCCCTAGCAGGGGCAGCGTACAATGAGCAGTTCTTC. Protein sequence: CASSSLAGAAYNEQFF.

The J gene is TRBJ1-1, the V gene TRBV20-1; D unresolved. This CDR3 has 14 residues. Germline V lookup: CDR1 DFQATT, CDR2 SNEGSKA (reference sequence). Trimming removed 5 bases from V and 6 bases from J, with 19 bases in between. In nucleotides, the CDR3 is TGCAGTGCTCCAATGGGAGGTCGAGACTCTGAAGCTTTCTTT. Translation: CSAPMGGRDSEAFF.

The rearrangement joins TRBV6-6 to TRBJ2-5; 13 bases match TRBD2. The germline V gene encodes CDR1 MNHNY and CDR2 SVGAGI (reference sequence). V lost 6 bases to trimming and J lost 1 base; unmatched junction nucleotides: 5. This CDR3 comprises 16 residues. CDR3: CASSQTSGGIQETQYF. As DNA, the CDR3 is TGTGCCAGCAGCCAGACTAGCGGGGGGATCCAAGAGACCCAGTACTTC.

The sample holds a few counts of this clonotype. J is TRBJ1-2 and V is TRBV7-9, with D hard to call. The CDR3 is made up of 10 amino acids. V lost 8 bases and J 2 bases, leaving 3 bases between the germline ends. Per the germline V gene, CDR1 is SEHNR and CDR2 is FQNEAQ (reference sequence). The CDR3 is CASSNYGYTF. In nucleotides, the CDR3 is TGTGCCAGCTCGAACTATGGCTACACCTTC.

The gene calls are TRBV12-3 or TRBV12-4 and TRBJ2-5, with 8 bases lining up with TRBD1. The J call may be mistaken, given a closer DNA end match to TRBJ2-7. CDR3 size: 15 residues. CDR3 coding DNA: TGTGCCAGCAGTCTTCTGGGACAGGCGTCGCTCGAGCAGTACTTC. This translates into CASSLLGQASLEQYF.

Remarks on this clonotype: Given a much more abundant clone one base away, this may be a read error. The gene calls are TRBV9 and TRBJ2-7; 10 bases line up with TRBD2. V gave up 9 bases and J gave up 6 bases; unmatched junction bases: 15. CDR1 and CDR2 from the germline V gene are SGDLS and YYNGEE. CDR3 length: 15 amino acids. CDR3 DNA: TGTGCCAACAGTCTAGCGGGGGCCTCCGGAAGCGAGCAGTACTTC. It is translated as CANSLAGASGSEQYF.

There are many counts of this clonotype. The chain couples TRBV7-2 to TRBJ2-7, with D perhaps matching TRBD1 (5 bases). Germline V gene lookup returns CDR1 SGHTA and CDR2 FQGNSA. Trimming removed 5 bases from V and 0 bases from J, with 14 bases in between. The CDR3 runs 15 residues. CDR3 coding DNA: TGTGCCAGCAGCCCCTCCACAGGTAACTCCTACGAGCAGTACTTC. Translating it yields CASSPSTGNSYEQYF.

This clonotype showed up just a few times. The CDR3 sequence: CASGQPIRTDTQYF. CDR3 nucleotide sequence: TGTGCCAGCGGACAGCCCATCAGAACAGATACGCAGTATTTT. J is TRBJ2-3 and V is TRBV6-2 or TRBV6-3; tentative D call: TRBD1 (6 bases). Germline CDR1 and CDR2: MNHEY and SVGEGT. Trimming stripped 8 bases from V and 3 bases from J, with 15 bases between. The CDR3 extends over 14 amino acids.